These T cell receptor beta chains were read from a single sample in a study of T cell repertoires in cytomegalovirus infection. TCRdb re-derived calls from the reads in MiXCR, one entry per CDR3 protein. The sample contains fewer than 700,000 distinct CDR3 sequences, approximately 25% of which appear only once. Sequencing was performed on CD8+ T cells from PBMCs. These receptors all stem from a human donor in good health (CMV status not recorded). Some clones in this sample may be carry-over from other donors' samples. Both conserved end residues are part of each CDR3. D genes are given only for firm matches. Clone size appears in some rows only: once, few, many, or a class for an expanded clone.

CDR3nt | CDR3aa | j_gene | d_gene | abundance | v_gene
TGTGCCAGCAGCTTGGAGTTTGGAAAGCGAACCTACGAGCAGTACTTC | CASSLEFGKRTYEQYF | TRBJ2-7 | . | . | TRBV7-9
TGCAGTGCTAACTCGGGACTAGCGGGGGGCGCGGATGAGCAGTTCTTC | CSANSGLAGGADEQFF | TRBJ2-1 | TRBD2 | . | TRBV20-1
TGTGCCAGCAGTACCGGGACAACAGGTTCATCCCTCCACTTT | CASSTGTTGSSLHF | TRBJ1-6 | . | once | TRBV27
TGTGCCATCGGGGGAGGGCCAGATTCTGGAAACACCATATATTTT | CAIGGGPDSGNTIYF | TRBJ1-3 | . | . | TRBV10-3
TGTGCCAGCACCTCAGGACAGGGATACTACACCTTC | CASTSGQGYYTF | TRBJ1-2 | TRBD1 | few | TRBV7-9
TGTGCCAGCAGCTTATATACGGATTCGAACACCGGGGAGCTGTTTTTT | CASSLYTDSNTGELFF | TRBJ2-2 | . | few | TRBV7-9
TGTGCCAGCAGCACGGACAGGGGGCGATCCTACGAGCAGTACTTC | CASSTDRGRSYEQYF | TRBJ2-7 | TRBD1 | many | TRBV7-8
TGTGCCAGCAGTTCCCTTAGCGGGTACCAAGAGACCCAGTACTTC | CASSSLSGYQETQYF | TRBJ2-5 | TRBD2 | few | TRBV27
TGCGCCAGCAGCTTGTGTTTTCGGCCTTGCGAGCAGTACTTC | CASSLCFRPCEQYF | TRBJ2-7 | . | . | TRBV5-1
TGTGCCAGCAACGCGGGCCGAGCCGTTACGCAGTATTTT | CASNAGRAVTQYF | TRBJ2-3 | . | . | TRBV28
TGTGCCAGCAGCGGACAGGGAGCGTCCTACAATGAGCAGTTCTTC | CASSGQGASYNEQFF | TRBJ2-1 | TRBD1 | many | TRBV5-5
TGCAGTGCCACGGGACAGGGGGTCTACGAGCAGTACTTC | CSATGQGVYEQYF | TRBJ2-7 | TRBD1 | . | TRBV20-1
TGCGCCAGCAGTGAGTACGGGGTGGGGCCAGGCACTGAAGCTTTCTTT | CASSEYGVGPGTEAFF | TRBJ1-1 | . | few | TRBV10-2
TGTGCCAGCAGTGAGGGGGGGGGAAACACCGGGGAGCTGTTTTTT | CASSEGGGNTGELFF | TRBJ2-2 | . | . | TRBV6-5
TGCAGTGCCTGGAGCGGGGGGGCTAACGGGGAGCTGTTTTTT | CSAWSGGANGELFF | TRBJ2-2 | TRBD2 | . | TRBV20-1
TGCAGTGCTAGAGGGACAGGCTACACCTTC | CSARGTGYTF | TRBJ1-2 | . | few | TRBV20-1
TGCGCCAGCAGCGATTTACAGGGGCCCAATGAGCAGTTCTTC | CASSDLQGPNEQFF | TRBJ2-1 | TRBD1 | . | TRBV4-1
TGTGCCAGCAGCTTAACTTGGGGCCCGGGAGATGGCTACACCTTC | CASSLTWGPGDGYTF | TRBJ1-2 | . | . | TRBV7-6
TGTGCCAGCCGCCCAGGGGCGCAGAATTTTGATGAGCAGTTCTTC | CASRPGAQNFDEQFF | TRBJ2-1 | . | . | TRBV7-9
TGTGCCAGCAGTTTGGCGTGGAAGGGCACTGAAGCTTTCTTT | CASSLAWKGTEAFF | TRBJ1-1 | . | . | TRBV12-3/TRBV12-4